Below, 12 T cell receptor beta chains from the same sample are listed, as sequenced in a study of T cells in tuberculosis. Assay used: immunoSEQ multiplex PCR; TCRdb lists only in-frame clones, some missing. The sample holds some 49,000 clones; more than 90% are singletons and the top ten take over 1.1%. Time point denoted: new active TB diagnosis, blood taken before or within 7 days of starting treatment. Specimen: PBMCs, collected at tuberculosis diagnosis. These receptors were taken from an adult with tuberculosis.

The V call is TRBV19, the J call TRBJ1-1, with D tentatively TRBD1 (6 bases). The V end was cut by 3 bases, the J end by 0 bases, with 14 bases between. Germline assignment: CDR1 LNHDA and CDR2 SQIVND (reference sequence). The length of the CDR3 is 16 residues. CDR3: CASSIGGQAMNTEAFF. For the CDR3, the DNA is TGTGCCAGTAGTATTGGGGGACAAGCTATGAACACTGAAGCTTTCTTT.

V usage is TRBV7-2 and J usage is TRBJ2-2; unclear D gene. This CDR3 comprises 16 residues. V gave up 4 bases and J gave up 0 bases, with 12 bases separating them. CDR1 is SGHTA, CDR2 FQGNSA, per germline. The DNA of the CDR3 is TGTGCCAGCAGCTCCGACTGGCTCGCGAACACCGGGGAGCTGTTTTTT. Its translation is CASSSDWLANTGELFF. The full variable domain, in which reference TRBV7-2 and TRBJ2-2 provide the parts outside the CDR3, is GAGVSQSPSNKVTEKGKDVELRCDPISGHTALYWYRQSLGQGLEFLIYFQGNSAPDKSGLPSDRFSAERTGGSVSTLTIQRTQQEDSAVYLCASSSDWLANTGELFFGEGSRLTVL.

V usage is TRBV19 and J usage is TRBJ2-3; 8 bases map to TRBD1. The CDR3 is 16 residues long. The V gene's germline CDR1 is LNHDA and CDR2 SQIVND (reference sequence). V shed 0 bases and J 4 bases; nucleotides not matched to a gene: 6. The chain's CDR3 is CASSIDHRRGPDTQYF. The CDR3 DNA sequence: TGTGCCAGTAGTATAGATCATCGCAGGGGGCCAGATACGCAGTATTTT.

The rearrangement links TRBV7-2 to TRBJ2-1; the D gene is possibly TRBD2 (5 bases). This CDR3 has 15 amino acids. The V and J ends lost 1 base and 10 bases respectively, with 17 bases between them. CDR1 and CDR2 from the germline V gene are SGHTA and FQGNSA. The CDR3: CASSLDPGTAVEQFF. The CDR3 DNA reads TGTGCCAGCAGCTTAGATCCGGGAACCGCTGTGGAGCAGTTCTTC. The complete variable domain, with remaining parts taken from reference TRBV7-2 and TRBJ2-1, reads GAGVSQSPSNKVTEKGKDVELRCDPISGHTALYWYRQSLGQGLEFLIYFQGNSAPDKSGLPSDRFSAERTGGSVSTLTIQRTQQEDSAVYLCASSLDPGTAVEQFFGPGTRLTVL.

The rearrangement links TRBV9 to TRBJ1-1; TRBD1 is a possible D gene (5 bases). The CDR3 spans 17 residues. Germline V CDR1 and CDR2: SGDLS, YYNGEE. Trimming removed 2 bases at V and 5 bases at J, with 22 bases between. The CDR3 bases are TGTGCCAGCAGCGTGGGGCGCAGGGTCTCTGATGGAACTGAAGCTTTCTTT. It is translated as CASSVGRRVSDGTEAFF.

The gene calls are TRBV27 and TRBJ1-5, with 9 bases identical to TRBD1. This CDR3 is 14 amino acids long. CDR1 is MNHEY, CDR2 SMNVEV, per germline (reference sequence). V shed 6 bases, J shed 7 bases, and the junction held 7 bases outside the gene matches. The CDR3 sequence is CASSPDRGSQPQHF. The CDR3 DNA reads TGTGCCAGCAGCCCGGACAGGGGCAGCCAGCCCCAGCATTTT.

This clone was counted between two and nine times. The gene calls are TRBV5-6 and TRBJ2-2, with 11 bases lining up with TRBD2. The germline CDR1 and CDR2 sequences are SGHDT and YYEEEE. Trimming removed 4 bases from V and 1 base from J; junction bases left unmatched: 12. This CDR3 is built from 19 residues. The CDR3 loop reads CASSNLGIAGGRNTGELFF. CDR3 nucleotides: TGTGCCAGCAGCAACTTGGGAATAGCGGGAGGGCGGAACACCGGGGAGCTGTTTTTT.

The chain couples TRBV4-1 to TRBJ2-1; TRBD2 matches at 10 bases. V lost 5 bases to trimming and J lost 6 bases; unmatched junction nucleotides: 4. This CDR3 has 14 amino acids. Per the germline V gene, CDR1 is MGHRA and CDR2 is YSYEKL. The CDR3 region has the DNA TGCGCCAGCAGCGTGGGACTAGCGTCCAATGAGCAGTTCTTC. This gives the protein CASSVGLASNEQFF.

The chain employs TRBV7-2 and TRBJ2-7; 7 nucleotides align to TRBD2. Germline values: CDR1 SGHTA, CDR2 FQGNSA. Unmatched junction bases numbered 4, after V lost 5 bases and J lost 0 bases. CDR3 length: 14 amino acids. The CDR3 sequence: CASSPSGSSYEQYF. The CDR3 region has the DNA TGTGCCAGCAGCCCTAGCGGAAGCTCCTACGAGCAGTACTTC.

The chain combines TRBV27 with TRBJ1-1; no clear D. Germline V gene sequence: CDR1 MNHEY, CDR2 SMNVEV (reference sequence). V lost 6 bases and J lost 7, with 15 bases in between. This CDR3 is built from 13 residues. CDR3 amino acids: CASRSSDFGEAFF. DNA of the CDR3: TGTGCCAGCAGATCGAGCGATTTTGGTGAAGCTTTCTTT.

The CDR3 nucleotides are TGTGCCAGCTCAAGCGAGGGACTCACTGAAGCTTTCTTT. This gives the protein CASSSEGLTEAFF. The chain has TRBV18 and TRBJ1-1, with a possible D match to TRBD1 (5 bases). The germline V gene encodes CDR1 KGHSH and CDR2 LQKENI. This CDR3 is built from 13 residues. The V end lost 5 bases, the J end lost 4 bases, and 11 bases lay between the germline ends.

The J gene is TRBJ1-2, the V gene TRBV2; D is uncertain. The germline V gene has CDR1 SNHLY and CDR2 FYNNEI. This CDR3 has 15 amino acids. V was shortened by 7 bases and J by 5 bases, with 20 bases between the two germline ends. The DNA for the CDR3 is TGTGCCAGCAATGACGTACCTGTCCCGGGGTATGGCTACACCTTC. This gives the protein CASNDVPVPGYGYTF.